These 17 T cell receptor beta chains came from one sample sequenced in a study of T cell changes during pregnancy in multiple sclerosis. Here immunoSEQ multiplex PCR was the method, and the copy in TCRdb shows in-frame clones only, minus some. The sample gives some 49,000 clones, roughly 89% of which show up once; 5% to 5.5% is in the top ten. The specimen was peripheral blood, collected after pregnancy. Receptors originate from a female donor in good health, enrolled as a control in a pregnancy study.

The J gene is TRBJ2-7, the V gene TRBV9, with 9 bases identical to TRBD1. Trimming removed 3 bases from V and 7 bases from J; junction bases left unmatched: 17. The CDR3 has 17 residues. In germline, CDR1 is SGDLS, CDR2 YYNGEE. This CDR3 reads CASSATAGVGTGREQYF. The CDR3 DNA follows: TGTGCCAGCAGCGCCACGGCAGGGGTGGGGACAGGGAGAGAGCAGTACTTC.

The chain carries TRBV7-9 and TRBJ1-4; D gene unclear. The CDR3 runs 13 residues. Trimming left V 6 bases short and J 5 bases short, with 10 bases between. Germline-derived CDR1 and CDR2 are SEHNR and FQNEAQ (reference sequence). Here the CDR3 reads CASRQRPNEKLFF. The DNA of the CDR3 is TGTGCCAGCAGGCAGCGGCCAAATGAAAAACTGTTTTTT.

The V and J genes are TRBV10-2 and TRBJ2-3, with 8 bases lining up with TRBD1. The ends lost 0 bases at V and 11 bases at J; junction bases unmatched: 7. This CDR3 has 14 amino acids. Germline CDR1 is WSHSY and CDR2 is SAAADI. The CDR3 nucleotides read TGCGCCAGCAGTGAGTCAACAGGGGGGCTTAGGCAGTATTTT. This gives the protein CASSESTGGLRQYF.

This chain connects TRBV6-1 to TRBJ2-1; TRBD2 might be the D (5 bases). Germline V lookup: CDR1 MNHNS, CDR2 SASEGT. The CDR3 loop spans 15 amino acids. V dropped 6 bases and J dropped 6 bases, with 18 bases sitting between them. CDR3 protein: CASSRASSFGNEQFF. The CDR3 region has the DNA TGTGCCAGCAGCCGAGCCTCTAGCTTCGGCAATGAGCAGTTCTTC.

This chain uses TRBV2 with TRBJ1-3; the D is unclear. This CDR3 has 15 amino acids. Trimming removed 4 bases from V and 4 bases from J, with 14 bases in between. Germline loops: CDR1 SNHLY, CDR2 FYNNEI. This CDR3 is CASSVGRDYGNTIYF. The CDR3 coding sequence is TGTGCCAGCAGTGTGGGCAGAGATTACGGAAACACCATATATTTT.

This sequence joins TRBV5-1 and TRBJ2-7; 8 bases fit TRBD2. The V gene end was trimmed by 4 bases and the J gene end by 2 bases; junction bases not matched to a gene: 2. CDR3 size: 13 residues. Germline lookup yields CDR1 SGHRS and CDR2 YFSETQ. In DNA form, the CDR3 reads TGCGCCAGCAGCGGGGGACTAGCCTACGAGCAGTACTTC. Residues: CASSGGLAYEQYF.

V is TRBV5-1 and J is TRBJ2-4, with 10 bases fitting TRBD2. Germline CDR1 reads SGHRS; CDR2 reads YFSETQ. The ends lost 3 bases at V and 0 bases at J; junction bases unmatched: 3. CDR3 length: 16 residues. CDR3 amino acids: CASSSTSGVAKNIQYF. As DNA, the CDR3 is TGCGCCAGCAGCTCAACTAGCGGGGTAGCCAAAAACATTCAGTACTTC.

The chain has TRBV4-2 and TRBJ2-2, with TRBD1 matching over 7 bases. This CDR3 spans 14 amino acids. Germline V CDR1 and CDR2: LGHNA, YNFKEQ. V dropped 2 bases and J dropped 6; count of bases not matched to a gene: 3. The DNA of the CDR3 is TGTGCCAGCAGCCAACAAACAGGGGCCGGGGAGCTGTTTTTT. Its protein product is CASSQQTGAGELFF.

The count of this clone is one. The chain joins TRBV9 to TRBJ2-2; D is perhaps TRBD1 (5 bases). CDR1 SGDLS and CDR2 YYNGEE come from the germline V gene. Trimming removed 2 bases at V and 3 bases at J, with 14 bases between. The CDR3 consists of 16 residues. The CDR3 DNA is TGTGCCAGCAGCGTTCAAGCAGGGTTGGACACCGGGGAGCTGTTTTTT. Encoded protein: CASSVQAGLDTGELFF.

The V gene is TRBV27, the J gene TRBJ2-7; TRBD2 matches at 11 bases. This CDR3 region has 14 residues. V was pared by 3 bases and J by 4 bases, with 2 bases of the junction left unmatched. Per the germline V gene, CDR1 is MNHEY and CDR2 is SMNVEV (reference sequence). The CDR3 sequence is CASSFSSGRYEQYF. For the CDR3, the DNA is TGTGCCAGCAGTTTTTCTAGCGGGAGGTACGAGCAGTACTTC.

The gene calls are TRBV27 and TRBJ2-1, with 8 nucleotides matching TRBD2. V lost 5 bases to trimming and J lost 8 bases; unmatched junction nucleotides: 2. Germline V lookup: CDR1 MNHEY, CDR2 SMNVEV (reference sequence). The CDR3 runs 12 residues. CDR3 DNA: TGTGCCAGCAGTCGCGGGGGGTATGAGCAGTTCTTC. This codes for CASSRGGYEQFF.

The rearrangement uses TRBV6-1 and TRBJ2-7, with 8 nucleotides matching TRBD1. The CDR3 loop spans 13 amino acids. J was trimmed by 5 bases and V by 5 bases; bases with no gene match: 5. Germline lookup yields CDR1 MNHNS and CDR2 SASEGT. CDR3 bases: TGTGCCAGCAGTTGGACAGGGATGGACGAGCAGTACTTC. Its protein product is CASSWTGMDEQYF.

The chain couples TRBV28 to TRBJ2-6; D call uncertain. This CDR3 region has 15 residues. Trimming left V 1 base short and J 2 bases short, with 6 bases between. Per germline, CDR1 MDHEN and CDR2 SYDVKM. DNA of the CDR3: TGTGCCAGCAGTTTATTAGCCCCTGGGGCCAACGTCCTGACTTTC. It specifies CASSLLAPGANVLTF. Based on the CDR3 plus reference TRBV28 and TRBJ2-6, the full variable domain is DVKVTQSSRYLVKRTGEKVFLECVQDMDHENMFWYRQDPGLGLRLIYFSYDVKMKEKGDIPEGYSVSREKKERFSLILESASTNQTSMYLCASSLLAPGANVLTFGAGSRLTVL.

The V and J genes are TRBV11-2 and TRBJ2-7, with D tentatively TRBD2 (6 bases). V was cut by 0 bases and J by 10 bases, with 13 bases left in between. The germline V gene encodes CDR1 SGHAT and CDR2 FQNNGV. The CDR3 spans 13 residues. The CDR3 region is CASSLERGGSQYF. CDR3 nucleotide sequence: TGTGCCAGCAGCTTAGAACGAGGAGGGAGTCAGTACTTC.

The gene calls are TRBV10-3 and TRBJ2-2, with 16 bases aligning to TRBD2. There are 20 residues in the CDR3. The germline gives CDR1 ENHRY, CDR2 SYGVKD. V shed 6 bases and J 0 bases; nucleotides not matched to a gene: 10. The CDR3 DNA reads TGTGCCATCAGACAACCTCCGGGACTAGCGGGAGGGCCGAACACCGGGGAGCTGTTTTTT. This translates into CAIRQPPGLAGGPNTGELFF.

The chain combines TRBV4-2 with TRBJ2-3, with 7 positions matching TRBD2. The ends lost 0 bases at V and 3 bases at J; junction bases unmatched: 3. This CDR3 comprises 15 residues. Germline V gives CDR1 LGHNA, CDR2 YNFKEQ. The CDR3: CASSQEGGSTDTQYF. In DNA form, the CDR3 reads TGTGCCAGCAGCCAAGAGGGGGGGTCAACAGATACGCAGTATTTT.

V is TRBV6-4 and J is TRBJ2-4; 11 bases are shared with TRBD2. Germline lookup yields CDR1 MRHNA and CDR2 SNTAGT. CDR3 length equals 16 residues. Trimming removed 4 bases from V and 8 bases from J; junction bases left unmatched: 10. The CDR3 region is CASSGGGSGGADIQYF. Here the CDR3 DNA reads TGTGCCAGCAGTGGTGGGGGTAGCGGGGGGGCGGACATTCAGTACTTC.